These T cell receptor beta chains were read from a single sample in a study of cytomegalovirus exposure and HLA in healthy donors. Clones were read by immunoSEQ multiplex PCR, and TCRdb kept only the in-frame ones, dropping some. The sample records about 170,000 clones, less than 80% being singletons. The material sequenced was PBMCs. The receptors shown here come from a man aged 40-49 years in good health and CMV-seronegative. Both conserved end residues are part of each CDR3. The D gene is left open where the match is weak. Rows give clone size only sometimes, using once, few, many, or a class for an expanded clone.

J gene	CDR3 length	D gene	clone size	V gene	CDR3 protein	CDR3 DNA
TRBJ1-1	13	.	.	TRBV7-3	CASSITPNTEAFF	TGTGCCAGCAGCATCACACCCAACACTGAAGCTTTCTTT
TRBJ2-1	15	.	.	TRBV27	CASSHQARALREQFF	TGTGCCAGCAGCCACCAAGCCAGGGCCCTCCGTGAGCAGTTCTTC
TRBJ2-1	15	TRBD1	.	TRBV7-9	CSSSSPGQGRNEQFF	TGTTCCAGCAGCTCACCGGGACAGGGACGCAATGAGCAGTTCTTC
TRBJ2-7	16	TRBD1	.	TRBV6-1	CASSVWGQGASYEQYF	TGTGCCAGCAGTGTATGGGGGCAGGGGGCATCCTACGAGCAGTACTTC
TRBJ2-2	15	.	.	TRBV5-1	CASSLGRQNTGELFF	TGCGCCAGCAGCTTGGGGAGGCAGAACACCGGGGAGCTGTTTTTT
TRBJ2-3	15	.	.	TRBV18	CASSPSQGRGDTQYF	TGTGCCAGCTCACCAAGTCAGGGGAGGGGAGATACGCAGTATTTT
TRBJ2-7	16	.	few	TRBV7-8	CASSLERAPRVAEQYF	TGTGCCAGCAGCTTAGAGCGCGCCCCCCGGGTTGCCGAGCAGTACTTC
TRBJ2-5	13	.	.	TRBV10-2	CASTGGVGETQYF	TGCGCCAGCACTGGAGGGGTCGGAGAGACCCAGTACTTC
TRBJ2-1	16	.	.	TRBV2	CASSRGEAATYNEQFF	TGTGCCAGCTCCCGAGGTGAGGCGGCGACCTACAATGAGCAGTTCTTC
TRBJ1-1	14	TRBD1	.	TRBV5-6	CASSPGQGNTEAFF	TGTGCCAGCAGCCCAGGACAGGGGAATACTGAAGCTTTCTTT
TRBJ2-2	14	.	few	TRBV7-8	CASNNGGLTGELFF	TGTGCCAGCAATAACGGGGGTCTCACCGGGGAGCTGTTTTTT
TRBJ2-7	14	TRBD1	few	TRBV6-6	CASTEDRILYEQYF	TGTGCCAGCACTGAGGACAGGATACTCTACGAGCAGTACTTC
TRBJ1-4	14	TRBD1	.	TRBV7-2	CASSLDQGAEKLFF	TGTGCCAGCAGCTTAGATCAGGGGGCCGAAAAACTGTTTTTT
TRBJ1-2	14	.	.	TRBV5-4	CASSLEGESYGYTF	TGTGCCAGCAGCTTGGAGGGAGAGAGCTATGGCTACACCTTC
TRBJ2-7	15	TRBD1	.	TRBV6-1	CASSEAGTGPYEQYF	TGTGCCAGCAGTGAGGCCGGGACAGGTCCCTACGAGCAGTACTTC
TRBJ2-3	15	TRBD2	.	TRBV18	CASRPGLASADTQYF	TGTGCCAGCCGCCCGGGACTAGCGTCGGCAGATACGCAGTATTTT
TRBJ1-1	15	TRBD1	few	TRBV7-9	CASSLSNRGETEAFF	TGTGCCAGCAGCTTATCAAACAGGGGAGAGACTGAAGCTTTCTTT
TRBJ1-2	14	.	few	TRBV4-3	CASSLPGGVGGYTF	TGCGCCAGCAGCCTACCGGGAGGGGTCGGTGGCTACACCTTC
TRBJ2-5	15	TRBD2	.	TRBV5-1	CASSLVTSGQETQYF	TGCGCCAGCAGCTTGGTAACTAGCGGGCAAGAGACCCAGTACTTC
TRBJ2-1	15	TRBD2	.	TRBV5-1	CASRGAGLGGEEQFF	TGCGCCAGCAGAGGCGCGGGACTAGGGGGGGAAGAGCAGTTCTTC
TRBJ2-7	16	.	few	TRBV7-2	CASSQAVGPSSYEQYF	TGTGCCAGCAGTCAAGCGGTAGGCCCGAGCTCCTACGAGCAGTACTTC
TRBJ2-7	12	.	once	TRBV6-5	CASRAPRNEQYF	TGTGCCAGCAGGGCACCCAGGAACGAGCAGTACTTC
TRBJ2-1	14	.	.	TRBV18	CASSPPSGFDEQFF	TGTGCCAGCTCACCACCGTCAGGGTTTGATGAGCAGTTCTTC
TRBJ2-6	15	.	few	TRBV7-2	CASSLDRAGANVLTF	TGTGCCAGCAGCTTAGACAGGGCTGGGGCCAACGTCCTGACTTTC
TRBJ2-3	15	.	.	TRBV19	CASSMRTGRGDTQYF	TGTGCCAGTAGTATGAGGACAGGGAGGGGAGATACGCAGTATTTT
TRBJ2-7	13	.	.	TRBV11-2	CASSFGSSYEQYF	TGTGCCAGCAGCTTCGGTAGCTCCTACGAGCAGTACTTC
TRBJ2-1	15	TRBD2	.	TRBV6-5	CASSYSGAGDNEQFF	TGTGCCAGCAGTTACTCCGGAGCGGGAGATAATGAGCAGTTCTTC
TRBJ2-3	16	TRBD2	few	TRBV9	CASSSGTSGSTDTQYF	TGTGCCAGCAGCTCAGGGACTAGCGGGAGCACAGATACGCAGTATTTT
TRBJ2-5	15	TRBD1	.	TRBV7-2	CASSVMGQSQETQYF	TGTGCCAGCAGTGTTATGGGACAGAGCCAAGAGACCCAGTACTTC
TRBJ2-7	15	TRBD2	.	TRBV11-2	CASRAGVRLADEQYF	TGTGCCAGCAGGGCGGGGGTACGACTAGCCGACGAGCAGTACTTC
TRBJ2-7	15	.	.	TRBV7-9	CASSFRTDNRDEQYF	TGTGCCAGCAGCTTCCGGACAGACAACCGGGACGAGCAGTACTTC
TRBJ2-2	14	.	.	TRBV14	CASSLRGNTGELFF	TGTGCCAGCAGCCTCCGGGGGAACACCGGGGAGCTGTTTTTT
TRBJ2-7	14	.	.	TRBV11-2	CASSFPGATSEQYF	TGTGCCAGCAGCTTCCCTGGGGCTACCTCCGAGCAGTACTTC
TRBJ2-1	14	TRBD1	.	TRBV2	CASSGQGGHNEQFF	TGTGCCAGCAGCGGACAGGGGGGCCACAATGAGCAGTTCTTC
TRBJ2-7	11	.	few	TRBV30	CAWSGGGEQYF	TGTGCCTGGAGCGGGGGAGGCGAGCAGTACTTC
TRBJ1-5	14	.	once	TRBV18	CASSSDLGNQPQHF	TGTGCCAGCTCGTCAGATTTGGGCAATCAGCCCCAGCATTTT
TRBJ1-1	14	.	.	TRBV29-1	CSVEEITGFTEAFF	TGCAGCGTTGAAGAAATAACAGGGTTCACTGAAGCTTTCTTT
TRBJ2-7	15	.	.	TRBV19	CASSKRQVEVYEQYF	TGTGCCAGTAGCAAACGACAGGTTGAGGTCTACGAGCAGTACTTC
TRBJ1-5	13	.	.	TRBV27	CASSFSGDQPQHF	TGTGCCAGCAGTTTCTCCGGGGATCAGCCCCAGCATTTT
TRBJ1-6	14	TRBD1	.	TRBV27	CASRTGSYNSPLHF	TGTGCCAGTCGGACAGGATCCTATAATTCACCCCTCCACTTT
TRBJ1-6	15	TRBD1	.	TRBV19	CASSVTGTDNSPLHF	TGTGCCAGTAGTGTTACCGGGACAGATAATTCACCCCTCCACTTT
TRBJ2-6	17	.	many	TRBV21-1	CASSNPDSSSGANVLTF	TGTGCCAGCAGCAATCCAGACTCGAGCTCTGGGGCCAACGTCCTGACTTTC
TRBJ2-3	13	.	.	TRBV7-3	CASRLQGTDTQYF	TGTGCCAGCCGACTACAGGGTACAGATACGCAGTATTTT
TRBJ2-1	14	.	.	TRBV7-9	CASSPPGGYNEQFF	TGTGCCAGCAGCCCACCTGGGGGGTACAATGAGCAGTTCTTC
TRBJ2-2	16	TRBD1	.	TRBV29-1	CSVVGYTGDNTGELFF	TGCAGCGTTGTTGGGTACACAGGGGATAACACCGGGGAGCTGTTTTTT
TRBJ2-3	19	TRBD2	.	TRBV5-4	CASSRTPVAGGLGRNTQYF	TGTGCCAGCAGCCGAACCCCCGTAGCGGGAGGCCTGGGGAGAAATACGCAGTATTTT
TRBJ2-2	16	TRBD2	.	TRBV6-5	CASSYSTSGSTGELFF	TGTGCCAGCAGTTACTCGACTAGCGGGAGCACCGGGGAGCTGTTTTTT
TRBJ1-1	15	.	once	TRBV7-6	CASSLNTGLNTEAFF	TGTGCCAGCAGCTTAAATACGGGTTTGAACACTGAAGCTTTCTTT
TRBJ2-3	14	TRBD1	.	TRBV19	CASSGTGGSDTQYF	TGTGCCAGTTCCGGGACAGGGGGTTCAGATACGCAGTATTTT
TRBJ1-2	12	TRBD1	once	TRBV19	CASSWDSWGYTF	TGTGCCAGTAGTTGGGACAGCTGGGGCTACACCTTC